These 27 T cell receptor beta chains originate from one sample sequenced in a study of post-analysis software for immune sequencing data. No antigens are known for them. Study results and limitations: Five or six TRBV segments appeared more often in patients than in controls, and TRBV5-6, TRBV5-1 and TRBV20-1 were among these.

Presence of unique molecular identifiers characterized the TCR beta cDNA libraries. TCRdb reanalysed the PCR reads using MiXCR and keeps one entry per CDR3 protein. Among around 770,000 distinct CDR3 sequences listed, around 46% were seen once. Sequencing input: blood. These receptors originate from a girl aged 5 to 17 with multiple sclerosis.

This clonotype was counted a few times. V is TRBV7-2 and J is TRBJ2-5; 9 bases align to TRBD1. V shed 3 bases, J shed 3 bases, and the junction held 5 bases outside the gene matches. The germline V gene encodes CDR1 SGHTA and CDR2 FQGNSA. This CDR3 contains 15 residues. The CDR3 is CASSFPQGAEETQYF. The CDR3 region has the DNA TGTGCCAGCAGCTTCCCACAGGGGGCGGAAGAGACCCAGTACTTC.

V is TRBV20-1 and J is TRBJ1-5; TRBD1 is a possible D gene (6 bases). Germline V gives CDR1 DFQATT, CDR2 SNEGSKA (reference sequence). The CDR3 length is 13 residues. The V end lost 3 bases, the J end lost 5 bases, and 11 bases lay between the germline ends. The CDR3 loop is CSASGTQDQPQHF. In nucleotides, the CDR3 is TGCAGTGCTAGTGGGACACAAGATCAGCCCCAGCATTTT.

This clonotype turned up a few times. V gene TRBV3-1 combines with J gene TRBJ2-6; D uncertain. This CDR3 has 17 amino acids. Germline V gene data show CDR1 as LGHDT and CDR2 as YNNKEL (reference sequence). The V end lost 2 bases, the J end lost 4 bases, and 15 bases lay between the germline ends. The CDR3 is CASSQLRAVSGANVLTF. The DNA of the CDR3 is TGTGCCAGCAGCCAACTACGGGCGGTCTCGGGGGCCAACGTCCTGACTTTC. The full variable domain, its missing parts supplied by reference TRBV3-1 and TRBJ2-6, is DTAVSQTPKYLVTQMGNDKSIKCEQNLGHDTMYWYKQDSKKFLKIMFSYNNKELIINETVPNRFSPKSPDKAHLNLHINSLELGDSAVYFCASSQLRAVSGANVLTFGAGSRLTVL.

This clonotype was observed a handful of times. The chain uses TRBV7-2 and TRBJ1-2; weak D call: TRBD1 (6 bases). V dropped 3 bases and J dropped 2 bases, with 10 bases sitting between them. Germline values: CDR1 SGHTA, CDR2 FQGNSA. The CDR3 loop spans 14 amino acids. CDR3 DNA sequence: TGTGCCAGCAGCTTTCGGACAGCAAACTATGGCTACACCTTC. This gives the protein CASSFRTANYGYTF.

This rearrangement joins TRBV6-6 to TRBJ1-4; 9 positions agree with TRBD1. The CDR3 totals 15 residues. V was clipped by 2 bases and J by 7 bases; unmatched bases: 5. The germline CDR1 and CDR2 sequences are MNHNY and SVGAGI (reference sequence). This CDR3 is CASSYGTGRGEKLFF. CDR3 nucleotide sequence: TGTGCCAGCAGTTACGGGACAGGGCGAGGTGAAAAACTGTTTTTT.

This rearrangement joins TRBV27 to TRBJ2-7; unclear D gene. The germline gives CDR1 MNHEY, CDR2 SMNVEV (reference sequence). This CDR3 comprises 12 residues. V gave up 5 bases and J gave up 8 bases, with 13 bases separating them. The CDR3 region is CASSLLGQQQYF. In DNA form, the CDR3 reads TGTGCCAGCAGTCTCCTAGGGCAACAGCAGTACTTC.

This CDR3 reads CASSRWASSGANVLTF. The DNA for the CDR3 is TGCGCCAGCAGCCGGTGGGCGTCCTCTGGGGCCAACGTCCTGACTTTC. This sequence joins TRBV4-3 and TRBJ2-6; D unclear. The CDR3 consists of 16 residues. V was clipped by 4 bases and J by 0 bases, with 10 bases between them. CDR1 is LGHNA, CDR2 YSLEER, per germline.

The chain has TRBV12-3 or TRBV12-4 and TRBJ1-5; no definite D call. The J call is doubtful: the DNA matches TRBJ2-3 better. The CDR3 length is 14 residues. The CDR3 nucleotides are TGTGCCAGCAGTTTAGGAACACGGCCAGATACGCAGTATTTT. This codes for CASSLGTRPDTQYF.

CDR3 nucleotides: TGTGCCAGCAGCCCAGAGGGACAGGTAGGAGAGACCCAGTACTTC. Translation gives CASSPEGQVGETQYF. J is TRBJ2-5 and V is TRBV4-2, with 8 nucleotides matching TRBD1. With V trimmed by 4 bases and J by 4 bases, 8 bases remained unmatched. This CDR3 has 15 amino acids. Germline values: CDR1 LGHNA, CDR2 YNFKEQ.

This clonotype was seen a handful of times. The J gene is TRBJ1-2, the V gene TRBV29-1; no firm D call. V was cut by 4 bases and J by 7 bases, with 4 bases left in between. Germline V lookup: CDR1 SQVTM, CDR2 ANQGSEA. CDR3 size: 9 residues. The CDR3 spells CSVGRGYTF. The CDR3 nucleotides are TGCAGCGTTGGTCGTGGCTACACCTTC. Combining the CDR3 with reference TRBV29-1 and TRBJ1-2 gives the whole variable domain SAVISQKPSRDICQRGTSLTIQCQVDSQVTMMFWYRQQPGQSLTLIATANQGSEATYESGFVIDKFPISRPNLTFSTLTVSNMSPEDSSIYLCSVGRGYTFGSGTRLTVV.

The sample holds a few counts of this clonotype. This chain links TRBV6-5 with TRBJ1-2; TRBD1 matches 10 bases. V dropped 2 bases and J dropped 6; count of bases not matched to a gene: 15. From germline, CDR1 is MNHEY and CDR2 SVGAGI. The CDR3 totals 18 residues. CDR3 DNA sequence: TGTGCCAGCAGTTACGGCGGGACAGGGGCCCTATTCCCGCATGGCTACACCTTC. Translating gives CASSYGGTGALFPHGYTF.

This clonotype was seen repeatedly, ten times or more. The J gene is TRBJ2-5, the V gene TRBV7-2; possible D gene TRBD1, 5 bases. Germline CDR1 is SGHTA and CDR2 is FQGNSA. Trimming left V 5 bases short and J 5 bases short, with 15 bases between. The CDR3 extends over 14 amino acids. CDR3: CASSPPKGYETQYF. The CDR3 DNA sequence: TGTGCCAGCAGCCCGCCTAAGGGGTACGAGACCCAGTACTTC.

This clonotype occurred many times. The chain's CDR3 is CSAELSSGGGYEQYF. The CDR3 DNA follows: TGCAGTGCCGAGCTCTCTAGCGGAGGGGGTTACGAGCAGTACTTC. The J gene is TRBJ2-7, the V gene TRBV20-1; tentative D call: TRBD2 (7 bases). V lost 6 bases to trimming and J lost 4 bases, with 22 bases between them. The CDR3 has 15 residues. Germline V gives CDR1 DFQATT, CDR2 SNEGSKA (reference sequence).

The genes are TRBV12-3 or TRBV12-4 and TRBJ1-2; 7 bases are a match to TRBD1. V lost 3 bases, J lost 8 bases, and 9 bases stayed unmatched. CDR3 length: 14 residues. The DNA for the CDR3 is TGTGCCAGCAGTTTGCAGGGGGGGCCGCCCGGCTACACCTTC. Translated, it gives CASSLQGGPPGYTF.

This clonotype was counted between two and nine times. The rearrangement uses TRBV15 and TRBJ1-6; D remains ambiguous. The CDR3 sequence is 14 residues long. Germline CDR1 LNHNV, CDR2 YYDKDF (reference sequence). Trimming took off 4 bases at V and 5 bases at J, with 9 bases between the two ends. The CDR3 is CATSMPPNNSPLHF. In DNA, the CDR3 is TGTGCCACCAGCATGCCTCCAAATAATTCACCCCTCCACTTT.

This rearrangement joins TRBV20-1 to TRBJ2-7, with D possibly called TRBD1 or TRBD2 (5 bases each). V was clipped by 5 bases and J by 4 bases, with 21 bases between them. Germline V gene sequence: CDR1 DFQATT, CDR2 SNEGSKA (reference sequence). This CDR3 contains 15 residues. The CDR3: CSAELRDPHGYEQYF. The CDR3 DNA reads TGCAGTGCTGAACTCCGGGACCCCCATGGTTACGAGCAGTACTTC.

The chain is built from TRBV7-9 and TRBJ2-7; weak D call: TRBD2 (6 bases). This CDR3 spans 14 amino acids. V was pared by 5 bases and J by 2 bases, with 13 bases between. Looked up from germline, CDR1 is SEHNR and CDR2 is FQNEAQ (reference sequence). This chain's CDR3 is CASSPRERAYEQYF. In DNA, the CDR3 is TGTGCCAGCAGCCCACGGGAGAGGGCCTACGAGCAGTACTTC.

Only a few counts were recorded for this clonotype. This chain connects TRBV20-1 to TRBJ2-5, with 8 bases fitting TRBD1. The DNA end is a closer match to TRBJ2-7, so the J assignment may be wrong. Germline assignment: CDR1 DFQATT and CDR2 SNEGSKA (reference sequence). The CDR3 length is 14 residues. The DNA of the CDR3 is TGCAGTGCTAGAGACGACAGGGGATGGAGCGAGCAGTACTTC. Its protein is CSARDDRGWSEQYF.

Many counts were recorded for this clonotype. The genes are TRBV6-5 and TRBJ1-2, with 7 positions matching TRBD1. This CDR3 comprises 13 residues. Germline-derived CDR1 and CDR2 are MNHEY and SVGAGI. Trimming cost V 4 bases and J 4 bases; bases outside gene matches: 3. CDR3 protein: CASSSGQSYGYTF. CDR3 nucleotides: TGTGCCAGCAGTTCGGGACAGTCCTATGGCTACACCTTC.

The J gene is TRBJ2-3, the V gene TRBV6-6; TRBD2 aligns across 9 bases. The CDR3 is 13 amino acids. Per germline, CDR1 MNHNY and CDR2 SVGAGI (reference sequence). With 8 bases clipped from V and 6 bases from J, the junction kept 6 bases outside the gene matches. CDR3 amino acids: CASVAGEGDTQYF. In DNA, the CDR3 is TGTGCCAGCGTAGCGGGAGAAGGTGATACGCAGTATTTT.

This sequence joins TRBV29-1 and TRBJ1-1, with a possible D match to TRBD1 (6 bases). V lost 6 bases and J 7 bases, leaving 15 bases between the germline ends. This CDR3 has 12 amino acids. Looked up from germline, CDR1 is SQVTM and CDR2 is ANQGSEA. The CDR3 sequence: CSVHLGGVEAFF. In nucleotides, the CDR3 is TGCAGCGTCCACTTAGGGGGGGTTGAAGCTTTCTTT.

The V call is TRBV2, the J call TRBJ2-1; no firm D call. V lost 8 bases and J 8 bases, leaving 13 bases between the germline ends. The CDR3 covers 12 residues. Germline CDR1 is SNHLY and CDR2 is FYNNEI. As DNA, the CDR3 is TGTGCCAGCGTGGATAGCAACGATGAGCAGTTCTTC. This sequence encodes CASVDSNDEQFF. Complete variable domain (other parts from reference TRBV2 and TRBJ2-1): EPEVTQTPSHQVTQMGQEVILRCVPISNHLYFYWYRQILGQKVEFLVSFYNNEISEKSEIFDDQFSVERPDGSNFTLKIRSTKLEDSAMYFCASVDSNDEQFFGPGTRLTVL.

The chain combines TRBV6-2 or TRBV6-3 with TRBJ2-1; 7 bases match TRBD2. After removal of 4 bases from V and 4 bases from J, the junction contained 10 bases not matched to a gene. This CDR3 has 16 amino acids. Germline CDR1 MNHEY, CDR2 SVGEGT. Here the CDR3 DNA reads TGTGCCAGCAGTTTCCCCCCGGGAGCGGGGTACAATGAGCAGTTCTTC. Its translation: CASSFPPGAGYNEQFF.

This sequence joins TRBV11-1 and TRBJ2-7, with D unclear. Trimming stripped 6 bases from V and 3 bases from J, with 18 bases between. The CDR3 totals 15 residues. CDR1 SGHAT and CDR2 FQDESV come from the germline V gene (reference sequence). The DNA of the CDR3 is TGTGCCAGCAGTTACCCGGGCCAAGGGTACTACGAGCAGTACTTC. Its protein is CASSYPGQGYYEQYF.

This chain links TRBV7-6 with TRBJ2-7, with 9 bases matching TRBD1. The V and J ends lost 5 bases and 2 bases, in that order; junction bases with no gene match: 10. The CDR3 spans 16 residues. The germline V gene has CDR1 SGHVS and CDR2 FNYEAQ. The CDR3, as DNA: TGTGCCAGCAGCAACCCTACAGGGGGCTTTACCTACGAGCAGTACTTC. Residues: CASSNPTGGFTYEQYF.

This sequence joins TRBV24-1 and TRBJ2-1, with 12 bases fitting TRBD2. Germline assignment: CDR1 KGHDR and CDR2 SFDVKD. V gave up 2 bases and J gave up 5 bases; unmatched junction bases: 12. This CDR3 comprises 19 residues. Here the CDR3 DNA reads TGTGCCACCAGTGATTCGGGACTAGCGGGTCCCGGGGCAAACAATGAGCAGTTCTTC. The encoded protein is CATSDSGLAGPGANNEQFF.

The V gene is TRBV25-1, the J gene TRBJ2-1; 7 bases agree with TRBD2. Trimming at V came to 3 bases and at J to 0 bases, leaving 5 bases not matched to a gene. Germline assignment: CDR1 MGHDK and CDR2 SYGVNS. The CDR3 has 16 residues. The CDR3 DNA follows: TGTGCCAGCAGTGAGATAGCGGGCGGCTCCTACAATGAGCAGTTCTTC. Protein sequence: CASSEIAGGSYNEQFF.